This TCR beta chain came from a study of Ad26.COV2.S vaccination and SARS-CoV-2 variants. As for the study in general: Donor allocation was to the COV1001 Ad26.COV2.S trial arm. Ad26.COV2.S shots went into the muscle once or twice, 56 days apart. Study-level findings and limits: Vaccine recipients had higher spike-specific TCR breadth than placebo recipients. Substantial post-vaccination breadth of spike-specific CD8+ and CD4+ T cell responses was reported.

Noted treatment: approximately 18 received Ad26.COV2.S at low or high dose, single or two shots; 5 received placebo; per-sample allocation not given. Each sample was drawn 63 days after the first injection (of vaccine or placebo). Clones were read by immunoSEQ multiplex PCR, and TCRdb kept only the in-frame ones, dropping some. Among about 410,000 clones listed, over 80% were seen once. As for this clone: The antigen remains undetermined. The same CDR3 arises from other DNA sequences in this sample as well.

The V gene end was trimmed by 6 bases and the J gene end by 4 bases; junction bases not matched to a gene: 3. The CDR3 is 14 residues long. In germline, CDR1 is KGHSH, CDR2 LQKENI. This sequence joins TRBV18 and TRBJ1-5, with TRBD1 matching over 10 bases. This material consisted of peripheral blood, taken in a trial of Ad26.COV2.S vaccine versus placebo. The source is a person between 18 and 65 years old who received the Ad26.COV2.S COVID-19 vaccine or a placebo. The DNA of the CDR3 is TGTGCCAGCTCCCGGGACAGGGGTAATCAGCCCCAGCATTTT. Translation gives CASSRDRGNQPQHF.